This entry is about one TCR beta chain. The CDR3 length is 14 residues. Germline-derived CDR1 and CDR2 are DFQATT and SNEGSKA (reference sequence). The sample originates from a study of T cells expressing NK-cell markers. The authors made TCR beta cDNA libraries by 5'RACE template switching. This switching added a universal primer site and UMIs. TCRdb reprocessed the 5' RACE reads, keeping one entry per CDR3 protein, no DNA. Its table records 450,000 to 600,000 distinct CDR3 sequences. The chain couples TRBV20-1 to TRBJ2-1; the D call of TRBD1 rests on TCRdb alone, since no DNA is present to check it. The sequenced sample consisted of blood T cells: a sorted CD56 or NKG2C T cell subset, CD4+ or CD8+ T cells, or bulk PBMC T cells (not recorded which). This TCR came from a man between 18 and 29 years old in good health. The CDR3 here is CSAVDRGFLNEQFF.